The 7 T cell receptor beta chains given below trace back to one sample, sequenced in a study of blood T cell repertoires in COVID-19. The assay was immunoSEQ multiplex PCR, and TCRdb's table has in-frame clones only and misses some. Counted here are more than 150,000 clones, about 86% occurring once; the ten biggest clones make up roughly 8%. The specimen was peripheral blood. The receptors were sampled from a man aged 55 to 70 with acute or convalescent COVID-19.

CDR3 sequence: CASSLGEVEAFF. The CDR3 nucleotides read TGTGCCAGCAGCTTAGGGGAGGTCGAAGCTTTCTTT. This chain joins TRBV5-4 and TRBJ1-1; perhaps TRBD1 as D (5 bases). The germline CDR1 and CDR2 sequences are SGHNT and YYREEE (reference sequence). V dropped 2 bases and J dropped 8 bases, with 10 bases sitting between them. The CDR3 extends over 12 amino acids. Full variable domain (outside the CDR3, taken from reference TRBV5-4 and TRBJ1-1): ETGVTQSPTHLIKTRGQQVTLRCSSQSGHNTVSWYQQALGQGPQFIFQYYREEENGRGNFPPRFSGLQFPNYSSELNVNALELDDSALYLCASSLGEVEAFFGQGTRLTVV.

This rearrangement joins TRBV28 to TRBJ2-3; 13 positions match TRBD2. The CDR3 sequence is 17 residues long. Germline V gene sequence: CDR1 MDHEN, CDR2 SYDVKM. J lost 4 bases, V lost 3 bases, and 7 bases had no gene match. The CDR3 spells CASSFGTSGNRPDTQYF. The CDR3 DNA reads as TGTGCCAGCAGTTTCGGGACTAGCGGGAACAGACCAGATACGCAGTATTTT.

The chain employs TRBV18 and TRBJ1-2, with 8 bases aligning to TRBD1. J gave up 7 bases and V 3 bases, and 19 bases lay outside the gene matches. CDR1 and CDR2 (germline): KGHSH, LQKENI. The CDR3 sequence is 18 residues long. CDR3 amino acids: CASSPGLTGDYRLGGYTF. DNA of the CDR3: TGTGCCAGCTCACCTGGGCTGACAGGGGACTACCGCCTGGGTGGCTACACCTTC.

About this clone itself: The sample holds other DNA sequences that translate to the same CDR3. CDR3 protein: CASSLRQGLYEQYF. CDR3 coding DNA: TGCGCCAGCAGCTTAAGACAGGGCCTCTACGAGCAGTACTTC. The chain employs TRBV5-1 and TRBJ2-7; 7 bases map to TRBD1. This CDR3 contains 14 residues. CDR1 and CDR2 (germline): SGHRS, YFSETQ. Unmatched junction bases numbered 5, after V lost 2 bases and J lost 3 bases.

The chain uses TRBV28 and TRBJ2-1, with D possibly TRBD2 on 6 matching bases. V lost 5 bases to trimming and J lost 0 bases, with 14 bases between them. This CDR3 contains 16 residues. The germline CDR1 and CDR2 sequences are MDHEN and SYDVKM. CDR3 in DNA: TGTGCCAGCAGTCAAGCCGGAGGGGCCTCCTACAATGAGCAGTTCTTC. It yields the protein CASSQAGGASYNEQFF.

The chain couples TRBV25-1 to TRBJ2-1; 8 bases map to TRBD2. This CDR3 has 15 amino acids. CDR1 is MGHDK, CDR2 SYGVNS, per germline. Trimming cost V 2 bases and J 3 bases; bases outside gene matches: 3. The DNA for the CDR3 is TGTGCCAGCAGTGAAACTAGCGGACGCTACAATGAGCAGTTCTTC. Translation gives CASSETSGRYNEQFF.

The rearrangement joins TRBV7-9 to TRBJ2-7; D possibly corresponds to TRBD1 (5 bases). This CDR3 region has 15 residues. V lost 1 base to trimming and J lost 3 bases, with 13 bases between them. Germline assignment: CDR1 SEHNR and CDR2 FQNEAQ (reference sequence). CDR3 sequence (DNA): TGTGCCAGCAGCTTAGTAGGGGTTGGTGGCTACGAGCAGTACTTC. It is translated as CASSLVGVGGYEQYF.